The 9 T cell receptor beta chains below all came from one sample that was sequenced in a study of OX40 agonist ivuxolimab in advanced cancers. Clones were read by immunoSEQ multiplex PCR, and TCRdb kept only the in-frame ones, dropping some. Of some 64,000 clones listed, approximately 90% are singletons. The starting material was CD4+ or CD8+ T cells sorted from blood, obtained in a trial of the OX40 agonist ivuxolimab. These receptors were taken from an adult with an advanced solid tumor such as melanoma, head and neck, liver or kidney cancer.

The CDR3 loop reads CASSWAGGPQETQYF. The CDR3 coding sequence is TGTGCCAGTAGTTGGGCGGGGGGGCCGCAAGAGACCCAGTACTTC. V gene TRBV19 combines with J gene TRBJ2-5; 9 bases match TRBD2. The ends lost 5 bases at V and 2 bases at J; junction bases unmatched: 6. Per germline, CDR1 LNHDA and CDR2 SQIVND (reference sequence). The CDR3 runs to 15 residues.

The rearrangement links TRBV6-1 to TRBJ2-1; 11 bases agree with TRBD2. The trim removed 4 bases at V and 7 bases at J, leaving 6 bases unmatched. The CDR3 is 15 amino acids. Germline CDR1 is MNHNS and CDR2 is SASEGT. This CDR3 reads CASSVAGGPLNEQFF. CDR3 DNA sequence: TGTGCCAGCAGTGTAGCGGGGGGGCCTCTTAATGAGCAGTTCTTC.

The rearrangement uses TRBV6-1 and TRBJ1-2; D not certain. The CDR3 consists of 15 residues. Per germline, CDR1 MNHNS and CDR2 SASEGT. V was shortened by 2 bases and J by 5 bases, with 15 bases between the two germline ends. CDR3 in amino acids: CASSESRVPGYGYTF. The DNA for the CDR3 is TGTGCCAGCAGTGAAAGTAGAGTCCCCGGGTATGGCTACACCTTC.

The gene calls are TRBV29-1 and TRBJ1-2; a weak D match, TRBD1 (5 bases). The CDR3 has 13 amino acids. Germline CDR1 is SQVTM and CDR2 is ANQGSEA. The germline V and J ends were trimmed by 7 bases and 8 bases, with 20 bases remaining between them. The CDR3 here is CSAPDGGAGGYTF. For the CDR3, the DNA is TGCAGCGCCCCGGACGGTGGGGCAGGCGGCTACACCTTC. The whole variable domain, remainder taken from reference TRBV29-1 and TRBJ1-2, is SAVISQKPSRDICQRGTSLTIQCQVDSQVTMMFWYRQQPGQSLTLIATANQGSEATYESGFVIDKFPISRPNLTFSTLTVSNMSPEDSSIYLCSAPDGGAGGYTFGSGTRLTVV.

The chain uses TRBV4-2 and TRBJ2-1; D remains ambiguous. CDR1 and CDR2 from the germline V gene are LGHNA and YNFKEQ. V gave up 10 bases and J gave up 9 bases, with 7 bases separating them. CDR3 length: 9 residues. The chain's CDR3 is CANLSEQFF. CDR3 in DNA: TGTGCCAACCTTTCTGAGCAGTTCTTC.

The chain combines TRBV4-1 with TRBJ2-2, with D tentatively TRBD1 (5 bases). Trimming removed 3 bases from V and 3 bases from J, with 14 bases in between. CDR3 size: 16 residues. Germline V lookup: CDR1 MGHRA, CDR2 YSYEKL. The CDR3 region is CASSQISGLDTGELFF. The CDR3 DNA reads as TGCGCCAGCAGCCAGATTTCAGGGTTGGACACCGGGGAGCTGTTTTTT.

Details on this clone: The germline gene is not matched at one end of the junction; a read error may be the cause. V gene TRBV7-7 combines with J gene TRBJ1-4, with D possibly matching TRBD1 (5 bases). CDR3 length: 15 amino acids. CDR1 SSHAT and CDR2 FNYEAQ come from the germline V gene (reference sequence). The CDR3 is CASRNTGGTNEKLFF. CDR3 nucleotides: TGTGCTAGCAGGAATACAGGTGGGACTAATGAAAAACTGTTTTTT.

The CDR3 region is CASSPGPDSLNTEAFF. In DNA, the CDR3 is TGTGCCAGCAGCCCTGGGCCCGACAGCTTGAACACTGAAGCTTTCTTT. V and J are TRBV13 and TRBJ1-1, with TRBD1 as a possible D gene (5 bases). The V gene's germline CDR1 is PRHDT and CDR2 FYEKMQ (reference sequence). V lost 5 bases and J lost 0, with 16 bases in between. This CDR3 has 16 residues.

V and J are TRBV2 and TRBJ1-2; TRBD1 is a possible D gene (5 bases). Trimming cost V 7 bases and J 2 bases, with 29 bases left between them. CDR3 length: 19 amino acids. The V gene's germline CDR1 is SNHLY and CDR2 FYNNEI. DNA of the CDR3: TGTGCCAGCACCCTCCGGATGGGGGATGCGGGAGGAGGAAACTATGGCTACACCTTC. Translated, it gives CASTLRMGDAGGGNYGYTF.